A selection of T cell receptor beta chains follows, all from one sample in a study of shared clonotypes between healthy human individuals. The method was immunoSEQ multiplex PCR; TCRdb's version includes in-frame clones alone and lacks a portion of them. Found here are about 710,000 clones, roughly 73% of them singletons; the top ten hold around 2%. Input material: memory CD4+ T cells sorted from blood. The receptors shown here come from a woman aged 30 to 39 in good health. Each CDR3 is given with its conserved first and last residue. The D gene is left open where the match is weak. Size is omitted from some rows. Given values are once, few, many or a class for expanded clones.

d_call clone_size j_call v_call cdr3_nt cdr3_aa
TRBD2 - TRBJ2-1 TRBV11-2 TGTGCCAGCAGCTTAGCATGGACTAGCGGTTACAATGAGCAGTTCTTC CASSLAWTSGYNEQFF
- - TRBJ1-5 TRBV28 TGTGCCAGCACTACAAGAGGGAGGGGGAATAGCAATCAGCCCCAGCATTTT CASTTRGRGNSNQPQHF
- few TRBJ1-1 TRBV11-2 TGTGCCAGCAGCCTCAGAGGGGGGGAGACTGAAGCTTTCTTT CASSLRGGETEAFF
TRBD2 - TRBJ2-5 TRBV7-8 TGTGCCAGCAGCCCAGTGGGGGGGGAGACCCAGTACTTC CASSPVGGETQYF
- - TRBJ1-4 TRBV28 TGTGCCAGCACCTTGGCGGAGAATGAAAAACTGTTTTTT CASTLAENEKLFF
TRBD1 - TRBJ2-1 TRBV5-1 TGCGCCAGCAGCCTCCTTGGGGGACAGGGGGCTTGGGAGCAGTTCTTC CASSLLGGQGAWEQFF
TRBD2 - TRBJ2-1 TRBV28 TGTGCCAGCGGAACCTTCCTGCGGGGACTAGCGGGAGTCACTGAGCAGTTCTTC CASGTFLRGLAGVTEQFF
- - TRBJ2-7 TRBV10-2 TGCGCCAGCATTGAAACCGGGACTTGGCCTTACGAGCAGTACTTC CASIETGTWPYEQYF
TRBD1 - TRBJ2-5 TRBV28 TGTGCCAGCAGCCCTAGGACAGGGGTAGAGACCCAGTACTTC CASSPRTGVETQYF
- few TRBJ2-3 TRBV30 TGTGCCTGGAGGATCAGCGGGAGCACAGATACGCAGTATTTT CAWRISGSTDTQYF
- - TRBJ2-5 TRBV19 TGTGCCAGTAGAGGTGGAGTGTGGGAGACCCAGTACTTC CASRGGVWETQYF
- - TRBJ2-7 TRBV27 TGTGCCAGCAGTTTAGCCCAGGGCTACGAGCAGTACTTC CASSLAQGYEQYF
- few TRBJ1-1 TRBV2 TGTGCCAGCAGTGGATCGACTGGTGAAGCTTTCTTT CASSGSTGEAFF
- - TRBJ2-5 TRBV15 TGTGCCACCAGCAGCCTCGAGGTGGGAGGTAGCGAGACCCAGTACTTC CATSSLEVGGSETQYF
- - TRBJ2-1 TRBV7-8 TGTGCCAGCAGCCTCCGTTTCGCTAGGGTGGGCAATGAGCAGTTCTTC CASSLRFARVGNEQFF
- - TRBJ1-2 TRBV2 TGTGCCAGCAGTGAAAGGGGGAACAACTATGGCTACACCTTC CASSERGNNYGYTF
- - TRBJ2-5 TRBV19 TGTGCCAGTAGTATAGGTGCCTGGGAGACCCAGTACTTC CASSIGAWETQYF
- - TRBJ2-2 TRBV30 TGTGCCTGGAGTTGGCACACCGGGGAGCTGTTTTTT CAWSWHTGELFF
TRBD2 - TRBJ2-3 TRBV28 TGTGCCAGCAGTTTATCTGTATTTAGCGGGCAGACGGTCAGGGATACGCAGTATTTT CASSLSVFSGQTVRDTQYF
- - TRBJ2-3 TRBV11-2 TGTGCCAGCAGCACCCTGGGGGGAGATACGCAGTATTTT CASSTLGGDTQYF
- once TRBJ1-1 TRBV7-7 TGTGCCAGCAGCCCTGGGCCCAATGGCGCTTTCTTT CASSPGPNGAFF
TRBD1 once TRBJ1-2 TRBV19 TGTGCCAGTAGTATTGGAGGACAGGGCTCCGGCTACACCTTC CASSIGGQGSGYTF
TRBD1 - TRBJ1-2 TRBV9 TGTGCCAGCAGCCCGACAGGGGATGGCTACACCTTC CASSPTGDGYTF
TRBD1 once TRBJ2-3 TRBV5-4 TGTGCCAGCAGCGTGACAGGGGTTACAGATACGCAGTATTTT CASSVTGVTDTQYF
- - TRBJ2-2 TRBV7-6 TGTGCCAGCAGCCTGAGATTAGGGAACACCGGGGAGCTGTTTTTT CASSLRLGNTGELFF
- - TRBJ2-7 TRBV6-5 TGTGCCAGCAGTTTCCCGGGCCAGGGGTCCGAGCAGTACTTC CASSFPGQGSEQYF
TRBD2 - TRBJ2-1 TRBV5-1 TGCGCCAGCAGTGTCATAGCGGGAGCGTTCAATGAGCAGTTCTTC CASSVIAGAFNEQFF
TRBD1 once TRBJ1-2 TRBV29-1 TGCAGCGTAGACAGGGATCGGGGCTACACCTTC CSVDRDRGYTF
- - TRBJ2-1 TRBV6-6 TGTGCCAGCAGCCCGGGGTTATTGGACAATGAGCAGTTCTTC CASSPGLLDNEQFF
- - TRBJ2-7 TRBV19 TGTGCCAGTAGTAGTATATCGGGAGAAGCACACGAGCAGTACTTC CASSSISGEAHEQYF
- - TRBJ2-3 TRBV11-2 TGTGCCAGCAGCGGAGGAGTCGGGTTCACAGATACGCAGTATTTT CASSGGVGFTDTQYF
TRBD2 - TRBJ2-7 TRBV27 TGTGCCAGCAGTTCCAGATATACTAGCGGGGCCCTCGAGCAGTACTTC CASSSRYTSGALEQYF
- - TRBJ2-7 TRBV21-1 TGTGCCACCGGACAGGGGGCTTACGAGCAGTACTTC CATGQGAYEQYF
TRBD2 once TRBJ2-3 TRBV30 TGTGCCTGGACTGTTGGGGGGGCAGATACGCAGTATTTT CAWTVGGADTQYF
- once TRBJ2-7 TRBV15 TGTGCCACCAGCAGAGATAGTTCCGTCGGGGTCTACGAGCAGTACTTC CATSRDSSVGVYEQYF
- - TRBJ2-3 TRBV6-4 TGTGCGGCGGGGTCCACAGATACGCAGTATTTT CAAGSTDTQYF